This T cell receptor (beta chain) was sequenced for a study of blood T cell repertoires in COVID-19. Study as a whole: From the United States, Italy and Spain came samples of acute and convalescent COVID-19.

Authors' processing steps: Counts of nucleated cells, estimated from reference gene primer amplification, were obtained. Repertoires were generated with immunoSEQ multiplex PCR, while TCRdb's copy carries only in-frame clones and drops some. V, J and clone size reflect that table, while D and trimming were determined from the DNA. This sample has a few hundred thousand clones, with approximately 87% found just once. V was clipped by 4 bases and J by 1 base, with 11 bases between them. The CDR3 is 15 residues long. Germline V gene data show CDR1 as KGHSH and CDR2 as LQKENI. Source material: peripheral blood. J is TRBJ1-5 and V is TRBV18; D is perhaps TRBD1 (5 bases). This clonotype was obtained from a man between 60 and 75 years old who had recovered from COVID-19. The CDR3 bases are TGTGCCAGCTCACAACAGGCCGGCAGCAATCAGCCCCAGCATTTT. The encoded protein is CASSQQAGSNQPQHF.